This TCR beta chain derives from a study of memory CD4+ T cells and cytomegalovirus serostatus. The sort gate was single viable CD3+CD4+CD8-CD45RO+ cells for memory CD4+ T cells. Repertoires were generated with immunoSEQ multiplex PCR, while TCRdb's copy carries only in-frame clones and drops some. The profile covers around 54,000 clones, with over 70% appearing a single time and over 2% taken by the ten largest. CDR1 LNHDA and CDR2 SQIVND come from the germline V gene (reference sequence). The ends lost 6 bases at V and 8 bases at J; junction bases unmatched: 22. The CDR3 totals 18 residues. Sequences were obtained from memory CD4+ T cells from blood. This TCR came from an adult in good health and CMV-seropositive. The gene calls are TRBV19 and TRBJ1-2, with 9 bases lining up with TRBD1. CDR3 amino acids: CASSPTLPGQGPPGGYTF. The CDR3, as DNA: TGTGCCAGTAGCCCTACTTTACCGGGACAGGGCCCTCCGGGAGGCTACACCTTC.